A selection of T cell receptor beta chains follows, all from one sample in a study of regulatory T cells in long-lasting Graves disease. TCRdb passed the multiplex PCR reads through MiXCR, listing each CDR3 protein once. There are around 450,000 distinct CDR3 sequences in the sample; under 20% occur only once, and about 12% lies in the top ten. This sample also belongs to another study, concerning T cells in Graves' hyperthyroidism and ophthalmopathy.

The sequences come from peripheral blood mononuclear cells (PBMCs), collected at new diagnosis, from a patient treated with antithyroid drugs. Source of these receptors: a man aged 35 to 55 with Graves disease. The CDR3 runs from the conserved cysteine through the conserved F or W. The D gene is left open where the match is weak. Size is omitted from some rows. Given values are once, few, many or a class for expanded clones.

J,length,D,size,V,CDR3,DNA
TRBJ1-2,15,TRBD1,.,TRBV11-2,CASSLERTGVYGYTF,TGTGCCAGCAGCTTAGAGCGGACAGGGGTATATGGCTACACCTTC
TRBJ2-5,15,TRBD2,many,TRBV28,CASSSTSGSGETQYF,TGTGCCAGCAGCTCTACTAGCGGGAGTGGGGAGACCCAGTACTTC
TRBJ2-5,17,.,many,TRBV11-2,CASSPRRGVLVQETQYF,TGTGCCAGCAGCCCCCGGCGTGGAGTGCTAGTCCAAGAGACCCAGTACTTC
TRBJ2-5,14,.,many,TRBV29-1,CSVEEGLIGETQYF,TGCAGCGTTGAAGAGGGCCTCATCGGGGAGACCCAGTACTTC
TRBJ2-2,13,.,many,TRBV2,CASRVVLGGELFF,TGTGCCAGCAGGGTAGTTCTTGGCGGGGAGCTGTTTTTT
TRBJ2-2,18,TRBD2,few,TRBV3-1,CASSQATSGRINTGELFF,TGTGCCAGCAGCCAAGCGACTAGCGGGAGGATTAACACCGGGGAGCTGTTTTTT
TRBJ2-5,14,.,many,TRBV12-3/TRBV12-4,CASSPDSRGETQYF,TGTGCCAGCAGTCCGGACTCCCGGGGGGAGACCCAGTACTTC
TRBJ2-7,14,TRBD2,many,TRBV20-1,CSARGGLASYEQYF,TGCAGTGCTAGAGGGGGACTAGCCTCCTACGAGCAGTACTTC
TRBJ2-3,14,TRBD2,many,TRBV24-1,CATSGRESTDTQYF,TGTGCCACCAGTGGGCGGGAGAGCACAGATACGCAGTATTTT
TRBJ2-2,15,TRBD2,.,TRBV10-3,CAISDASGDTGELFF,TGTGCCATCAGTGACGCTAGCGGAGACACCGGGGAGCTGTTTTTT
TRBJ1-1,14,.,many,TRBV29-1,CSVVLGATNTEAFF,TGCAGCGTTGTTCTGGGGGCAACGAACACTGAAGCTTTCTTT
TRBJ2-3,19,.,many,TRBV7-8,CASSLEVRSGAPPTDTQYF,TGTGCCAGCAGCTTAGAAGTTAGATCGGGGGCGCCTCCCACAGATACGCAGTATTTT
TRBJ1-2,14,.,many,TRBV28,CASTPRGAGYGYTF,TGTGCCAGCACCCCGCGGGGGGCTGGATACGGCTACACCTTC
TRBJ2-1,15,.,many,TRBV28,CASRDFRSSYNEQFF,TGTGCCAGCAGGGATTTCAGAAGCTCCTACAATGAGCAGTTCTTC
TRBJ2-7,14,.,many,TRBV5-1,CASSLDTLVAEQYF,TGCGCCAGCAGCTTGGACACCTTGGTGGCCGAGCAGTACTTC
TRBJ2-1,15,.,.,TRBV19,CASSIGGDLTNEQFF,TGTGCCAGTAGTATAGGAGGGGACTTGACCAATGAGCAGTTCTTC
TRBJ2-5,14,.,many,TRBV11-2,CASSLEAGVETQYF,TGTGCCAGCAGCTTAGAAGCAGGGGTAGAGACCCAGTACTTC
TRBJ1-1,14,.,.,TRBV6-1,CASSEQGGSTEAFF,TGTGCCAGCAGCGAACAGGGCGGTTCGACTGAAGCTTTCTTT
TRBJ2-5,13,TRBD1,.,TRBV29-1,CSVGQGGGETQYF,TGCAGCGTGGGACAGGGGGGTGGAGAGACCCAGTACTTC
TRBJ1-1,14,.,many,TRBV30,CAWSREEMNTEAFF,TGTGCCTGGAGTCGCGAGGAGATGAACACTGAAGCTTTCTTT
TRBJ2-1,15,TRBD2,many,TRBV2,CASSPTSGGYNEQFF,TGTGCCAGCAGTCCTACTAGCGGGGGCTACAATGAGCAGTTCTTC
TRBJ2-5,16,.,many,TRBV11-3,CASSEGARGVGETQYF,TGTGCCAGCAGCGAAGGAGCGAGGGGGGTCGGCGAGACCCAGTACTTC
TRBJ2-2,15,.,few,TRBV20-1,CSARDLQGYTGELFF,TGCAGTGCTAGAGACCTACAGGGTTACACCGGGGAGCTGTTTTTT
TRBJ2-2,15,.,.,TRBV19,CASSLDSGLTGELFF,TGTGCCAGTAGTTTGGACAGCGGACTCACCGGGGAGCTGTTTTTT